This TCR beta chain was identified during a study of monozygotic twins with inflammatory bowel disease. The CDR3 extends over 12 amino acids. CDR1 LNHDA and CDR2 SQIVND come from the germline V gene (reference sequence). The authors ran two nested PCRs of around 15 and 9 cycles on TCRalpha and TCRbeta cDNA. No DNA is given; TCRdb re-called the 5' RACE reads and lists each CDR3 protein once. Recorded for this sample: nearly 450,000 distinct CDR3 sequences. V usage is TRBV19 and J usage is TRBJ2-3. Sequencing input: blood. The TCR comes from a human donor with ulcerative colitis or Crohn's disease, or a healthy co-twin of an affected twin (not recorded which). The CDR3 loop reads CASSIDQDTQYF.